This T cell receptor (beta chain) emerged from a study of CD8 T cells in Susac syndrome. Whole-study findings and limits: Among active patients and in TEMRA cells, CD8+ clonal expansion in Susac reached its peak. It was acknowledged in the study that the number of individuals who were included in its TCR sequencing and HLA analysis was relatively small.

The RNA input was roughly 0.45 to 1 ug, and it was reverse transcribed with random hexamers. The method of amplification for TCR beta CDR3 was immunoSEQ multiplex PCR, covering 54 Vbeta and 13 Jbeta. TCRdb re-called the immunoSEQ multiplex PCR reads through MiXCR, storing one row per CDR3 protein. Of 95,000 to 150,000 distinct CDR3 sequences listed, 85% to 95% are singletons. FACS enriched CD8+ TEMRA cells, while bulk CD8+ and CD4+ were negatively isolated. This clonotype has only one observation. Its antigen is unknown. This clonotype originated in a human donor with Susac syndrome. Sequencing was performed on CD8+ T cells from PBMCs.

The CDR3, as DNA: TGTGCCAGCCGGGACAGAACAGATACGCAGTATTTT. Protein product: CASRDRTDTQYF. The V and J genes are TRBV28 and TRBJ2-3; 7 nucleotides match TRBD1. The CDR3 is made up of 12 amino acids. The V gene's germline CDR1 is MDHEN and CDR2 SYDVKM. The V and J ends lost 8 bases and 3 bases, in that order; junction bases with no gene match: 2. Full variable domain (remainder filled in from reference TRBV28 and TRBJ2-3): DVKVTQSSRYLVKRTGEKVFLECVQDMDHENMFWYRQDPGLGLRLIYFSYDVKMKEKGDIPEGYSVSREKKERFSLILESASTNQTSMYLCASRDRTDTQYFGPGTRLTVL.